A single sample is the source of the 4 T cell receptor beta chains below, sequenced in a study of blood T cell repertoires in COVID-19. Method: immunoSEQ multiplex PCR; TCRdb's copy keeps in-frame clones and lacks some. The table has just over 200,000 clones, around 84% seen once. Sequencing was carried out using peripheral blood. The receptors derive from an elderly man with acute or convalescent COVID-19.

The V call is TRBV10-1, the J call TRBJ2-2; D might be TRBD2 (6 bases). From germline, CDR1 is WNHNN and CDR2 SYGVQD (reference sequence). CDR3 length: 12 amino acids. Trimming removed 8 bases from V and 6 bases from J, with 10 bases in between. CDR3 DNA sequence: TGCGCCAGCTCGGGGGAGTCCGGGGAGCTGTTTTTT. Its translation: CASSGESGELFF.

The rearrangement joins TRBV5-4 to TRBJ2-5; TRBD1 aligns across 8 bases. The CDR3 has 14 residues. The germline gives CDR1 SGHNT, CDR2 YYREEE (reference sequence). V trimming: 4 bases; J trimming: 1 base; junction bases outside the gene matches: 3. CDR3 loop: CASSLGQGQETQYF. Here the CDR3 DNA reads TGTGCCAGCAGCCTCGGACAGGGCCAAGAGACCCAGTACTTC.

The chain combines TRBV28 with TRBJ1-5; TRBD1 might be the D (6 bases). Looked up from germline, CDR1 is MDHEN and CDR2 is SYDVKM. This CDR3 has 15 amino acids. V lost 6 bases and J 2 bases, leaving 14 bases between the germline ends. DNA for the CDR3: TGTGCCAGCAGCCGCGCCTACAGGGGCAATCAGCCCCAGCATTTT. Protein sequence: CASSRAYRGNQPQHF. Combining the CDR3 with reference TRBV28 and TRBJ1-5 gives the whole variable domain DVKVTQSSRYLVKRTGEKVFLECVQDMDHENMFWYRQDPGLGLRLIYFSYDVKMKEKGDIPEGYSVSREKKERFSLILESASTNQTSMYLCASSRAYRGNQPQHFGDGTRLSIL.

V gene TRBV7-9 combines with J gene TRBJ2-1; D not resolved. Germline V gives CDR1 SEHNR, CDR2 FQNEAQ (reference sequence). There are 14 residues in the CDR3. Trimming shortened V by 5 bases and J by 10 bases, and 18 bases separated the two germline ends. The DNA of the CDR3 is TGTGCCAGCAGCGACATCACCCCCCTTTTCGAGCAGTTCTTC. Its translation is CASSDITPLFEQFF.